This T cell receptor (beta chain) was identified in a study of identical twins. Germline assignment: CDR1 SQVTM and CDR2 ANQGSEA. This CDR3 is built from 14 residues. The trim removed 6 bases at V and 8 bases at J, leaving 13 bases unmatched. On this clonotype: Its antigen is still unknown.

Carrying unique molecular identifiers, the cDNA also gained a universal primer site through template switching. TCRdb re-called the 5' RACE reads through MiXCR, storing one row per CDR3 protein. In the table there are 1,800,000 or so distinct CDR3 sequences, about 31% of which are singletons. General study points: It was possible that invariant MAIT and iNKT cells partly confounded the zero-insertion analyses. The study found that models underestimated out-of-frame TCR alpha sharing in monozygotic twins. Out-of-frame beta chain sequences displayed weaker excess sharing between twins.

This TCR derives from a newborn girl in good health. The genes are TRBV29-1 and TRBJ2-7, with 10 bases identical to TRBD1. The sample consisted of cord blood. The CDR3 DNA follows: TGCAGCGTCTCGAGGGGCTTGACAGGGGGCAAGCAGTACTTC. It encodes CSVSRGLTGGKQYF.